This TCR beta chain was recovered during a study of cytomegalovirus exposure and HLA in healthy donors. Worth noting for this clone: The antigen remains unidentified.

Trimming shortened V by 2 bases and J by 4 bases, and 12 bases separated the two germline ends. The CDR3 runs 15 residues. Germline CDR1 is MNHEY and CDR2 is SMNVEV (reference sequence). Study-wide points: Researchers counted some 150 TCR beta chains as cytomegalovirus-associated. According to a subsequent analysis, TCR clusters from the first cohort were inclined to appear together in the 110 or so validation repertoires.

TCRdb's copy holds only in-frame clones and misses some; the assay was immunoSEQ multiplex PCR. The repertoire holds 200,000 to 250,000 clones, roughly 83% seen once, with about 14% in the top ten. It was the roughly 130-subject validation cohort, separate from the approximately 680-subject first cohort, to which the donors belonged. The source material was PBMCs. This receptor was identified in a woman in her twenties or thirties in good health and CMV-seropositive. The chain couples TRBV27 to TRBJ1-5; D may be TRBD1 (5 bases). The CDR3 sequence: CASSLAGDYNQPQHF. The CDR3 bases are TGTGCCAGCAGTTTAGCGGGGGACTATAATCAGCCCCAGCATTTT.